This TCR beta chain was sequenced for a study of CD8 T cells in Susac syndrome. The ends lost 5 bases at V and 7 bases at J; junction bases unmatched: 12. Germline CDR1 SEHNR, CDR2 FQNEAQ (reference sequence). CDR3 length: 15 residues. The CD8+ and CD4+ T cells were isolated magnetically using a negative isolation approach, whereas the TEMRA cells were enriched by FACS. RNA totalling roughly 0.45 to 1 ug underwent reverse transcription with random hexamers. The immunoSEQ assay covered 54 Vbeta and 13 Jbeta segments for CDR3. In TCRdb, the immunoSEQ multiplex PCR reads were re-called with MiXCR into one record per CDR3 protein. There are 150,000 to 200,000 distinct CDR3 sequences in the sample; 75% to 95% occur only once, and around 0.1% lies in the top ten.

The chain couples TRBV7-9 to TRBJ1-1; 8 nucleotides line up with TRBD1. Sequenced input: CD4+ T cells from PBMCs. The TCR sequence derives from a human donor with Susac syndrome. The DNA of the CDR3 is TGTGCCAGCAGCCCATCAGGGGGCCGCTTGGGTGAAGCTTTCTTT. Protein product: CASSPSGGRLGEAFF.